A single sample gave rise to the 28 T cell receptor beta chains below, sequenced in a study of T cells in Graves' hyperthyroidism and ophthalmopathy. It was RNA transcripts that yielded the amplified TCR beta CDR3 regions. During a first-round RT-PCR of the TCR CDR3, the HTBI primer set was used. Each CDR3 protein gets one entry after TCRdb re-called the multiplex PCR reads with MiXCR. The sample lists fewer than 750,000 distinct CDR3 sequences; 14% to 15% were seen once. Sequencing was carried out using blood. The source of these receptors is a woman aged 40 to 55 with Graves' ophthalmopathy.

This clonotype turned up a few times. The J gene is TRBJ1-2, the V gene TRBV3-1; D unclear. The CDR3 spans 12 residues. The germline gives CDR1 LGHDT, CDR2 YNNKEL (reference sequence). V was pared by 4 bases and J by 4 bases, with 7 bases between. CDR3 sequence (DNA): TGTGCCAGCAGCCGAAGGGCCTATGGCTACACCTTC. This translates into CASSRRAYGYTF.

This clonotype was found many times. V is TRBV20-1 and J is TRBJ2-7; 8 bases align to TRBD1. The CDR3 runs 13 residues. Germline V gene lookup returns CDR1 DFQATT and CDR2 SNEGSKA (reference sequence). Trimming removed 4 bases from V and 2 bases from J; junction bases left unmatched: 4. The CDR3 sequence: CSATGQGTYEQYF. Written as DNA, the CDR3 is TGCAGTGCTACCGGACAGGGTACCTACGAGCAGTACTTC.

This clonotype was detected ten times or more. This sequence joins TRBV2 and TRBJ2-5, with 8 bases aligning to TRBD2. CDR1 SNHLY and CDR2 FYNNEI come from the germline V gene. V was clipped by 2 bases and J by 7 bases; unmatched bases: 6. CDR3 length: 14 residues. For the CDR3, the DNA is TGTGCCAGCAGTGAATATCGTACTAGCGGGACCCAGTACTTC. It codes for CASSEYRTSGTQYF.

This clonotype has a handful of counts. The chain uses TRBV20-1 and TRBJ1-1, with D hard to call. CDR3 size: 14 residues. Germline loops: CDR1 DFQATT, CDR2 SNEGSKA (reference sequence). Trimming left V 3 bases short and J 4 bases short, with 15 bases between. The CDR3 DNA reads as TGCAGTGCTAGGGTGCCCGTCGGTAGCACTGAAGCTTTCTTT. Protein sequence: CSARVPVGSTEAFF.

CDR3 protein: CASSTDSGPNTDTQYF. The CDR3 DNA reads as TGTGCCAGCAGTACGGACAGTGGACCAAACACAGATACGCAGTATTTT. The rearrangement uses TRBV28 and TRBJ2-3; D is possibly TRBD1 (6 bases). CDR1 and CDR2 (germline): MDHEN, SYDVKM. There are 16 residues in the CDR3. Trimming pared 5 bases from V and 2 bases from J, leaving 17 bases between.

This chain links TRBV5-1 with TRBJ1-3; unclear D gene. The CDR3 contains 15 residues. V lost 1 base, J lost 4 bases, and 12 bases lay in between. Germline V gives CDR1 SGHRS, CDR2 YFSETQ. The CDR3 reads CASSLSTGGGNTIYF. The CDR3 nucleotides are TGCGCCAGCAGCTTGTCGACTGGTGGAGGAAACACCATATATTTT.

V and J are TRBV30 and TRBJ1-1, with D hard to call. The CDR3 has 13 residues. V was cut by 3 bases and J by 3 bases, with 11 bases left in between. Germline CDR1 reads GTSNPN; CDR2 reads SVGIG (reference sequence). The CDR3 coding sequence is TGTGCCTGGAGCCTTACAGCCTACACTGAAGCTTTCTTT. Its translation: CAWSLTAYTEAFF.

Many counts were recorded for this clonotype. This chain connects TRBV5-1 to TRBJ2-2, with 7 bases aligning to TRBD1. Trimming at V came to 4 bases and at J to 0 bases, leaving 6 bases not matched to a gene. Germline CDR1 is SGHRS and CDR2 is YFSETQ. The CDR3 spans 16 residues. CDR3 sequence reads: CASSKGQPTNTGELFF. In DNA form, the CDR3 reads TGCGCCAGCAGCAAGGGACAGCCAACGAACACCGGGGAGCTGTTTTTT. Filled out from reference TRBV5-1 and TRBJ2-2, the complete variable domain reads KAGVTQTPRYLIKTRGQQVTLSCSPISGHRSVSWYQQTPGQGLQFLFEYFSETQRNKGNFPGRFSGRQFSNSRSEMNVSTLELGDSALYLCASSKGQPTNTGELFFGEGSRLTVL.

Only a few counts were recorded for this clonotype. The V gene is TRBV5-1, the J gene TRBJ1-6; tentative D call: TRBD1 (5 bases). The CDR3 contains 14 residues. V was pared by 0 bases and J by 7 bases, with 8 bases between. Germline CDR1 is SGHRS and CDR2 is YFSETQ. The chain's CDR3 is CASSLEAGNSPLHF. CDR3 DNA sequence: TGCGCCAGCAGCTTGGAGGCAGGGAATTCACCCCTCCACTTT.

There are many counts of this clonotype. The rearrangement joins TRBV7-9 to TRBJ1-1; D is perhaps TRBD1 (6 bases). The CDR3 covers 12 residues. The germline CDR1 and CDR2 sequences are SEHNR and FQNEAQ (reference sequence). The V gene lost 1 base and the J gene lost 9 bases, with 9 bases spanning the gap. DNA for the CDR3: TGTGCCAGCAGCTTAGGCAGGGGTAAAGCTTTCTTT. Its translation is CASSLGRGKAFF.

The chain recombines TRBV20-1 with TRBJ2-5; TRBD2 matches 7 bases. The CDR3 spans 17 residues. With V trimmed by 1 base and J by 4 bases, 15 bases remained unmatched. CDR1 DFQATT and CDR2 SNEGSKA come from the germline V gene (reference sequence). The CDR3 DNA follows: TGCAGTGCTAGAGGCGTGGGCTCGGCTGCGGGGGTAGAGACCCAGTACTTC. This codes for CSARGVGSAAGVETQYF.

This clonotype was counted at least ten times. The chain uses TRBV10-1 and TRBJ2-7, with D possibly being TRBD2 (6 bases). V gave up 7 bases and J gave up 3 bases, with 31 bases separating them. Germline V gene data show CDR1 as WNHNN and CDR2 as SYGVQD (reference sequence). The CDR3 loop spans 19 amino acids. CDR3 in DNA: TGCGCCAGCACCCGGGCCGAGAACTGGGTTCAAGTCGGGGGCTACGAGCAGTACTTC. It translates to CASTRAENWVQVGGYEQYF.

V and J are TRBV30 and TRBJ2-4, with D perhaps matching TRBD1 or TRBD2 (6 bases each). Germline CDR1 is GTSNPN and CDR2 is SVGIG (reference sequence). Trimming pared 0 bases from V and 1 base from J, leaving 13 bases between. The CDR3 extends over 16 amino acids. The CDR3 spells CAWSVWGAHAKNIQYF. The CDR3 coding sequence is TGTGCCTGGAGTGTTTGGGGGGCACATGCCAAAAACATTCAGTACTTC.

This clonotype has a count of ten or more. V is TRBV27 and J is TRBJ1-5; 9 positions match TRBD1. Trimming removed 6 bases from V and 7 bases from J; junction bases left unmatched: 10. From germline, CDR1 is MNHEY and CDR2 SMNVEV (reference sequence). The CDR3 sequence is 15 residues long. The CDR3 DNA reads TGTGCCAGCAGCATCGCGGGACAGGGAGGCCAGCCCCAGCATTTT. Amino acid sequence: CASSIAGQGGQPQHF.

This clonotype was recorded at least ten times. The gene calls are TRBV6-5 and TRBJ2-7, with TRBD2 matching 7 bases. CDR3 length: 14 residues. The J segment lost 4 bases and the V segment lost 8 bases, leaving 11 bases of the junction unmatched. Germline V gives CDR1 MNHEY, CDR2 SVGAGI. The CDR3 DNA sequence: TGTGCCAGCCCCAGGGAGGGAGGTCTTTACGAGCAGTACTTC. Protein: CASPREGGLYEQYF.

In this sample, this clonotype turned up many times. This chain uses TRBV28 with TRBJ1-6, with D possibly being TRBD1 (5 bases). Germline CDR1 is MDHEN and CDR2 is SYDVKM. There are 16 residues in the CDR3. The germline V and J ends were trimmed by 4 bases and 4 bases, with 14 bases remaining between them. The CDR3: CASSSQGVGYNSPLHF. The DNA for the CDR3 is TGTGCCAGCAGTTCGCAGGGAGTGGGATATAATTCACCCCTCCACTTT.

This clonotype has ten or more counts. The chain joins TRBV7-2 to TRBJ1-2, with D hard to call. The CDR3 contains 15 residues. Trimming took off 3 bases at V and 3 bases at J, with 14 bases between the two ends. Per the germline V gene, CDR1 is SGHTA and CDR2 is FQGNSA. DNA of the CDR3: TGTGCCAGCAGCTTTGACGGGATTTCTCACTATGGCTACACCTTC. As protein: CASSFDGISHYGYTF. The variable domain in full, with the rest retrieved from reference TRBV7-2 and TRBJ1-2, is GAGVSQSPSNKVTEKGKDVELRCDPISGHTALYWYRQSLGQGLEFLIYFQGNSAPDKSGLPSDRFSAERTGGSVSTLTIQRTQQEDSAVYLCASSFDGISHYGYTFGSGTRLTVV.

This clonotype was detected many times. The chain joins TRBV6-5 to TRBJ1-2; 7 nucleotides line up with TRBD1. V lost 1 base, J lost 2 bases, and 10 bases stayed unmatched. The CDR3 sequence is 17 residues long. Germline values: CDR1 MNHEY, CDR2 SVGAGI. DNA for the CDR3: TGTGCCAGCAGTTACTTGATCACAGGGGAAGGAAACTATGGCTACACCTTC. This sequence encodes CASSYLITGEGNYGYTF.

This clonotype appeared many times. This chain links TRBV6-1 with TRBJ2-2; D unclear. Trimming cost V 2 bases and J 5 bases, with 12 bases left between them. This CDR3 is 15 amino acids long. Germline lookup yields CDR1 MNHNS and CDR2 SASEGT. In nucleotides, the CDR3 is TGTGCCAGCAGTGAATATCGGCTCCCAACCGGGGAGCTGTTTTTT. Protein sequence: CASSEYRLPTGELFF.

V is TRBV6-2 or TRBV6-3 and J is TRBJ2-7; TRBD2 aligns across 9 bases. Per germline, CDR1 MNHEY and CDR2 SVGEGT. The ends lost 6 bases at V and 3 bases at J; junction bases unmatched: 18. CDR3 size: 18 residues. The CDR3 protein is CASSAASGTSRGYYEQYF. The CDR3 DNA reads TGTGCCAGCAGCGCGGCGTCCGGGACTAGCAGAGGTTACTACGAGCAGTACTTC.

This clonotype was observed many times. The J gene is TRBJ1-2, the V gene TRBV28; perhaps TRBD1 as D (6 bases). Trimming pared 4 bases from V and 8 bases from J, leaving 14 bases between. Germline V gene data show CDR1 as MDHEN and CDR2 as SYDVKM. This CDR3 comprises 13 residues. The DNA of the CDR3 is TGTGCCAGCAGTTGGCAACAGGGCCTGGGCTACACCTTC. Amino acid sequence: CASSWQQGLGYTF.

This clonotype was detected once. The genes are TRBV7-3 and TRBJ2-2, with 7 positions matching TRBD1. The length of the CDR3 is 16 residues. Germline V gene data show CDR1 as SGHTA and CDR2 as FQGTGA. Trimming removed 1 base from V and 4 bases from J; junction bases left unmatched: 6. DNA of the CDR3: TGTGCCAGCAGCTTAAACCCGGGACAGATCACCGGGGAGCTGTTTTTT. Its translation is CASSLNPGQITGELFF.

This clonotype appeared many times. J is TRBJ2-5 and V is TRBV28, with TRBD1 identical over 7 bases. CDR3 length: 13 residues. With 10 bases clipped from V and 4 bases from J, the junction kept 9 bases outside the gene matches. Germline lookup yields CDR1 MDHEN and CDR2 SYDVKM. The CDR3 region has the DNA TGTGCCATATCGACCGGGACAGTAGAGACCCAGTACTTC. This sequence encodes CAISTGTVETQYF.

J is TRBJ2-5 and V is TRBV10-3; possible D gene TRBD2, 6 bases. The germline V and J ends were trimmed by 2 bases and 0 bases, with 10 bases remaining between them. Per germline, CDR1 ENHRY and CDR2 SYGVKD. The CDR3 totals 15 residues. Written as DNA, the CDR3 is TGTGCCATCAGTGAGGGGCGGGGCAACCAAGAGACCCAGTACTTC. This translates into CAISEGRGNQETQYF.

The chain combines TRBV5-1 with TRBJ2-3, with D unclear. The CDR3 runs to 15 residues. Germline CDR1 reads SGHRS; CDR2 reads YFSETQ. The V end lost 3 bases, the J end lost 1 base, and 12 bases lay between the germline ends. CDR3 DNA: TGCGCCAGCAGCTCCACCTCTATTGGCACAGATACGCAGTATTTT. This translates into CASSSTSIGTDTQYF. The whole variable domain, remainder taken from reference TRBV5-1 and TRBJ2-3, is KAGVTQTPRYLIKTRGQQVTLSCSPISGHRSVSWYQQTPGQGLQFLFEYFSETQRNKGNFPGRFSGRQFSNSRSEMNVSTLELGDSALYLCASSSTSIGTDTQYFGPGTRLTVL.

This clonotype was detected ten times or more. The V call is TRBV30, the J call TRBJ2-7; D not certain. From germline, CDR1 is GTSNPN and CDR2 SVGIG (reference sequence). The V gene lost 0 bases and the J gene lost 7 bases, with 13 bases spanning the gap. This CDR3 is built from 13 residues. CDR3 sequence reads: CAWSVHPTTEQYF. The CDR3 region has the DNA TGTGCCTGGAGTGTACATCCCACCACTGAGCAGTACTTC.

The V call is TRBV28, the J call TRBJ2-2, with D possibly matching TRBD2 (5 bases). The ends were cut back, 4 bases at V and 0 bases at J, with 9 bases in the middle. Germline V lookup: CDR1 MDHEN, CDR2 SYDVKM. The CDR3 sequence is 15 residues long. CDR3 in DNA: TGTGCCAGCAGTTCCGAGCGGACGAACACCGGGGAGCTGTTTTTT. This encodes CASSSERTNTGELFF.

The chain links TRBV28 to TRBJ2-7, with D unresolved. In germline, CDR1 is MDHEN, CDR2 SYDVKM. Trimming took 10 bases from V and 7 from J, leaving 11 bases between them. This CDR3 has 10 residues. The CDR3 nucleotides are TGTGCCACCCGAGAAGGGGAGCAGTACTTC. Translated, it gives CATREGEQYF. The variable domain in full, with the rest retrieved from reference TRBV28 and TRBJ2-7, is DVKVTQSSRYLVKRTGEKVFLECVQDMDHENMFWYRQDPGLGLRLIYFSYDVKMKEKGDIPEGYSVSREKKERFSLILESASTNQTSMYLCATREGEQYFGPGTRLTVT.